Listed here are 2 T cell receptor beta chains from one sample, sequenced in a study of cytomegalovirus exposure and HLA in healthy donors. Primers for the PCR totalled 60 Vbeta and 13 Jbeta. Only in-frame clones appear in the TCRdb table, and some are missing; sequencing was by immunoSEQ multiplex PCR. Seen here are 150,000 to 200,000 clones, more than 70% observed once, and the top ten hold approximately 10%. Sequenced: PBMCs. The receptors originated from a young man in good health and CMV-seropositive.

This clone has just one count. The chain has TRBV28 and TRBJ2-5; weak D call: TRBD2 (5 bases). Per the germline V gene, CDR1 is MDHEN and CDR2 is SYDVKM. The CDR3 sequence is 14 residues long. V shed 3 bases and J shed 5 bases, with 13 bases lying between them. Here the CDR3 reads CASSLGDPGETQYF. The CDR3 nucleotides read TGTGCCAGCAGTTTGGGAGACCCTGGGGAGACCCAGTACTTC.

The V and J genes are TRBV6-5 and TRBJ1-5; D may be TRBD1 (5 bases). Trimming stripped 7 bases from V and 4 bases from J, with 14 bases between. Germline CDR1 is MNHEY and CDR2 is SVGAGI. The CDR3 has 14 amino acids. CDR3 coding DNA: TGTGCCAGCACTGGGCGACAGCCAAATCAGCCCCAGCATTTT. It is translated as CASTGRQPNQPQHF.